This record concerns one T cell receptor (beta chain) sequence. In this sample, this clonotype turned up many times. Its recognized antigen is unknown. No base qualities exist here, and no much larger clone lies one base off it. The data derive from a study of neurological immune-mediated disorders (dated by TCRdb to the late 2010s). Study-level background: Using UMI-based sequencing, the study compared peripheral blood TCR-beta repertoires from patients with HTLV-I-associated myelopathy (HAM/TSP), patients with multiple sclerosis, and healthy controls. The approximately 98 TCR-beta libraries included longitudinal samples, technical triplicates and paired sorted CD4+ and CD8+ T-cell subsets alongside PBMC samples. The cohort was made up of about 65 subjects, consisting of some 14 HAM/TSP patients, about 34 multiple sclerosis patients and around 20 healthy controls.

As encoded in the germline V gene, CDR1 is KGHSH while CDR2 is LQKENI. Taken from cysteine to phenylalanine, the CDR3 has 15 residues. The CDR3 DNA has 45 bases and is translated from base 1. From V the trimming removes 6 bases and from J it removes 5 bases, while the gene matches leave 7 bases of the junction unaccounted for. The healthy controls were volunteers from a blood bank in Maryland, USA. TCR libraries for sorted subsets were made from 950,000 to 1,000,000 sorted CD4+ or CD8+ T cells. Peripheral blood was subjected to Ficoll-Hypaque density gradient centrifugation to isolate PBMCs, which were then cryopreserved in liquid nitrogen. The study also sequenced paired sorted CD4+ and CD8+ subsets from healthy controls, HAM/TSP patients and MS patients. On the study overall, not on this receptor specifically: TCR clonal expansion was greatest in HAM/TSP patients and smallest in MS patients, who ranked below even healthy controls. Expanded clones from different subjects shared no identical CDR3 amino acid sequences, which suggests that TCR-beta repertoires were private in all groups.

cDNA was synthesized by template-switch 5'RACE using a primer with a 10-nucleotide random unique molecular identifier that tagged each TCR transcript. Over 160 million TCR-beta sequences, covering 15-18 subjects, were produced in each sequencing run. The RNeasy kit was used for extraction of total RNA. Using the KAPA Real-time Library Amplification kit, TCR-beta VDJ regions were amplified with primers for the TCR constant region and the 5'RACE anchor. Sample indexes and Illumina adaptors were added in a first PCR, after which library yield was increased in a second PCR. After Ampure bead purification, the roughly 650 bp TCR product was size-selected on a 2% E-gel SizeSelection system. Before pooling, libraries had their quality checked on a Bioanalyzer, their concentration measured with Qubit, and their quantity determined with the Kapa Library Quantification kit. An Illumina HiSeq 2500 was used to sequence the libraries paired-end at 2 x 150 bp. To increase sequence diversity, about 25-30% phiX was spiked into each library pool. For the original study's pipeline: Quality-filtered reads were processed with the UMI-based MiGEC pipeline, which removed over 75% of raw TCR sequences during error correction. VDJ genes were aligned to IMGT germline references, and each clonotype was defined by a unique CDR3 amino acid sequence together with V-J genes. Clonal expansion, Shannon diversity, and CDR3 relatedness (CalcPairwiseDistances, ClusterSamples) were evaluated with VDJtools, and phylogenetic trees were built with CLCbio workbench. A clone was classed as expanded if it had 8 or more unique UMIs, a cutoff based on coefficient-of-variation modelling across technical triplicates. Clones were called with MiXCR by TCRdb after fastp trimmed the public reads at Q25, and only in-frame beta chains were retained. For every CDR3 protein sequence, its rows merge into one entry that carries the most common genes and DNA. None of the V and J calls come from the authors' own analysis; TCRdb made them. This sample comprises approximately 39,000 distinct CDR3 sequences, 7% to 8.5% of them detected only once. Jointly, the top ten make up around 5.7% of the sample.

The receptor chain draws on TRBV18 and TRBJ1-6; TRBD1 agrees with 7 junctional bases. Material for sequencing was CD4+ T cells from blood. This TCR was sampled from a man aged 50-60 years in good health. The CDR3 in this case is CASSPGQKNNSPLHF. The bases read TGTGCCAGCTCGCCGGGACAGAAAAATAATTCACCCCTCCACTTT.